The TCR beta chain described here comes from a study of T cells in localized non-small cell lung cancer. Broader study findings: Adjacent lung tissue had a median about 52 of the top 100 clones found in the tumor. Uninvolved adjacent lung had the highest recorded T cell clonality, with tumor below it.

This clone was detected once. Its cognate antigen is unknown. With 6 bases removed from V and 0 bases from J, the gap between germline ends came to 14 bases. Per germline, CDR1 MNHEY and CDR2 SVGAGI. The CDR3 spans 15 residues. Measured with immunoSEQ multiplex PCR; TCRdb has only the in-frame clones, and not every one. The sample contains fewer than 50,000 clones, roughly 90% of which appear only once. The receptor was isolated from a male donor aged 60 or older with stage II lung adenocarcinoma. Source: peripheral blood mononuclear cells, taken before any cancer treatment. The rearrangement joins TRBV6-5 to TRBJ2-5, with D possibly being TRBD1 or TRBD2 (5 bases each). As DNA, the CDR3 is TGTGCCAGCAGCGATCCGGGACGGTACCAAGAGACCCAGTACTTC. Its translation: CASSDPGRYQETQYF.